This T cell receptor beta chain originates from a study of cytomegalovirus exposure and HLA in healthy donors. PCR involved 60 Vbeta and 13 Jbeta primers. Repertoires were generated with immunoSEQ multiplex PCR, while TCRdb's copy carries only in-frame clones and drops some. The top ten hold 6.6% of the sample, which has 100,000 to 150,000 clones, 74% seen once. CDR3 length equals 17 residues. V dropped 3 bases and J dropped 3 bases, with 18 bases sitting between them. In germline, CDR1 is SGHAT, CDR2 FQNNGV. In this sample, this clone turned up once. Its antigen is undetermined. Study-wide points: Earlier results showed most TCR beta V segments being productive about 87% or about 30% of the time. Most likely, a cluster of highly shared sequence variants arose as a sequencing artifact. The records held CMV serostatus as the only immune exposure information.

Sequenced material: PBMCs. The rearrangement uses TRBV11-2 and TRBJ2-1; D is uncertain. The receptor comes from a man in his forties or fifties in good health and CMV-seropositive. The CDR3 region is CASSLRGATQIYNEQFF. DNA for the CDR3: TGTGCCAGCAGCTTGAGAGGAGCGACTCAGATCTACAATGAGCAGTTCTTC.